This T cell receptor (beta chain) was sequenced in a study of T cells in localized non-small cell lung cancer. The V gene's germline CDR1 is LNHDA and CDR2 SQIVND (reference sequence). The CDR3 length is 13 residues. Trimming pared 4 bases from V and 2 bases from J, leaving 9 bases between. Regarding the study as a whole: Sequence data derive from only one tumor region, so heterogeneity remains possible.

Sequencing was performed with immunoSEQ multiplex PCR; in TCRdb, only in-frame clones are kept and a portion is missing. The data hold approximately 15,000 clones, with 70% to 90% observed a single time. As for this clone: The antigen is not known.

The sample in question was peripheral blood mononuclear cells, obtained before any cancer treatment. The TCR originated in a male donor aged 60 or over with stage II lung adenocarcinoma. The chain has TRBV19 and TRBJ2-7; D not certain. The CDR3 bases are TGTGCCAGTAGTAGGGGATCGGCCTACGAGCAGTACTTC. Protein product: CASSRGSAYEQYF.